This is a list of T cell receptor beta chains from one sample in a study of T cell repertoires in cytomegalovirus infection. Their recognized antigens are unknown. In TCRdb, the reads were re-called with MiXCR into one record per CDR3 protein. Of 830,000 or so distinct CDR3 sequences detected, roughly 33% appear once; the ten largest clones hold approximately 13%. The sequenced sample was cultured CD8+ T cells from PBMCs, obtained from culture after CMV antigen stimulation. These receptors originate from a human donor in good health (CMV status not recorded). Some clones in this sample may be carry-over from other donors' samples. Both conserved end residues are part of each CDR3. The D gene is left open where the match is weak. A row's size may be missing; if present it is once, few, many or a size class.

j_gene | v_gene | d_gene | abundance | CDR3nt | CDR3aa
TRBJ2-1 | TRBV7-9 | - | - | TGTGCCAGCAGGCTATCCGGGCCTACCAATGAGCAGTTCTTC | CASRLSGPTNEQFF
TRBJ2-6 | TRBV27 | TRBD2 | few | TGTGCCAGCAGTTCCCCGACTAGCGGGGCCTACTCTGGGGCCAACGTCCTGACTTTC | CASSSPTSGAYSGANVLTF
TRBJ1-1 | TRBV7-3 | TRBD1 | few | TGTGCCAGCAGCTTAGGGGGGACAGGGAACACTGAAGCTTTCTTT | CASSLGGTGNTEAFF
TRBJ2-1 | TRBV4-1 | - | - | TGCGCCAGCAGCCAAGATGCCCCCGGGGGCGGGTACAATGAGCAGTTCTTC | CASSQDAPGGGYNEQFF
TRBJ1-4 | TRBV29-1 | TRBD1 | few | TGCAGCGTTGGAGGTAGTGGGGACAGTGATGAAAAACTGTTTTTT | CSVGGSGDSDEKLFF
TRBJ2-7 | TRBV4-1 | - | few | TGCGCCAGCAGCCAGGGCTCCGGGACACCGTTCGAGCAGTACTTC | CASSQGSGTPFEQYF
TRBJ1-5 | TRBV20-1 | - | - | TGCAGTGCTAGGGTCCCCGGTTATTGGCCCCAGCATTTT | CSARVPGYWPQHF
TRBJ2-3 | TRBV6-6 | - | few | TGTGCCAGCAGTTACTCACGACTAGCAGATACGCAGTATTTT | CASSYSRLADTQYF
TRBJ2-3 | TRBV9 | TRBD1 | - | TGTGCCAGCAGCGTAGTACAGGGGGAAGCAGATACGCAGTATTTT | CASSVVQGEADTQYF
TRBJ1-5 | TRBV4-3 | - | few | TGCGCCAGCAGCCAAGATTTGGGGAATCAGCCCCAGCATTTT | CASSQDLGNQPQHF
TRBJ1-2 | TRBV7-9 | - | - | TGTGCCAGCAGCTTAGTCGAATCCCGGGTAAACTATGGCTACACCTTC | CASSLVESRVNYGYTF
TRBJ2-3 | TRBV15 | - | few | TGTGCCACCAGCAGAGGCGGGGCCCACACAGATACGCAGTATTTT | CATSRGGAHTDTQYF
TRBJ1-1 | TRBV5-1 | - | - | TGCGCCAGCAGAAATCTGGCAGGAGATTGGGGGGACACTGAAGCTTTCTTT | CASRNLAGDWGDTEAFF
TRBJ1-1 | TRBV20-1 | - | - | TGCAGTGCTGAAGATAGGACAGAGCCTATGAACACTGAAGCTTTCTTT | CSAEDRTEPMNTEAFF
TRBJ1-2 | TRBV4-1 | - | - | TGCGCCAGCAGCCACTTCGTAAGTTACGGCTTCTATGGCTACACCTTC | CASSHFVSYGFYGYTF
TRBJ1-5 | TRBV7-8 | - | - | TGTGCCAGCAGCTTCGACGGTGGGCAAAAGCATCAGCCCCAGCATTTT | CASSFDGGQKHQPQHF
TRBJ2-7 | TRBV3-1 | TRBD1 | - | TGTGCCAGCAGCCATACAGGGGGCCCTCGGTACGAGCAGTACTTC | CASSHTGGPRYEQYF
TRBJ1-1 | TRBV4-1 | TRBD1 | - | TGCGCCAGCAGCCAGGGTCCGGGACAGGGTCTCATAGGCGCTGAAGCTTTCTTT | CASSQGPGQGLIGAEAFF
TRBJ1-1 | TRBV5-8 | - | - | TGTGCCAGCAGCTTGGGGCGTGCAGCTTTCTTT | CASSLGRAAFF
TRBJ1-3 | TRBV7-9 | - | few | TGTGCCAGCAGCTTAGGAGACGGAGGTCTCTCTGGAAACACCATATATTTT | CASSLGDGGLSGNTIYF
TRBJ2-1 | TRBV6-5 | - | - | TGTGCCAGCAGTTACGGGGACTACAATGAGCAGTTCTTC | CASSYGDYNEQFF
TRBJ1-1 | TRBV27 | - | - | TGTGCCAGCAGTTTATCCCCCAGGGGTCTAAACACTGAAGCTTTCTTT | CASSLSPRGLNTEAFF
TRBJ1-1 | TRBV5-1 | TRBD1 | - | TGCGCCAGCAGACACTCCGGGACAGGGGACCAAGCTTTCTTT | CASRHSGTGDQAFF
TRBJ2-5 | TRBV7-9 | TRBD2 | many | TGTGCCAGCAGCCCCGGGCTAGCGGGGCTCCAAGAGACCCAGTACTTC | CASSPGLAGLQETQYF
TRBJ1-1 | TRBV19 | - | - | TGTGCCAGTAGTCCCGTTTTGGGACACCCATATGGGACTGAAGCTTTCTTT | CASSPVLGHPYGTEAFF
TRBJ2-3 | TRBV20-1 | TRBD2 | - | TGCAGTGCTAGAGACGTAAGGGAGCGGGGGAAAATCACAGATACGCAGTATTTT | CSARDVRERGKITDTQYF
TRBJ1-1 | TRBV19 | - | few | TGTGCCAGTAGTATATCCCCGTCGGGCACTGAAGCTTTCTTT | CASSISPSGTEAFF
TRBJ2-1 | TRBV7-2 | - | once | TGTGCCAGCAGCTTACCCAGCAGCGTTGAGCAGTTCTTC | CASSLPSSVEQFF
TRBJ1-2 | TRBV12-3/TRBV12-4 | - | - | TGTGCCAGCAGTTCCCTCTTCAGACAGGTTCTCGATGGCTACACCTTC | CASSSLFRQVLDGYTF
TRBJ1-6 | TRBV7-8 | - | many | TGTGCCAGCAGCTCTCACGGGGGCAGGGATAATAATTCACCCCTCCACTTT | CASSSHGGRDNNSPLHF
TRBJ2-7 | TRBV7-2 | TRBD2 | once | TGTGCCAGCAGCTTAGCGCTTAGCGGGGTCTACGAGCAGTACTTC | CASSLALSGVYEQYF
TRBJ1-4 | TRBV12-5 | - | few | TGTGCTAGTGGTTTGGTGCCCGACAGGCTGGAAGAAAAACTGTTTTTT | CASGLVPDRLEEKLFF
TRBJ1-5 | TRBV19 | - | - | TGTGCCAGTAGTTTGCAGGGGAATGCTCAGCCCCAGCATTTT | CASSLQGNAQPQHF
TRBJ1-4 | TRBV20-1 | - | - | TGCAGTGCTAGTTTAACCCGAGGGGAAGAAAAACTGTTTTTT | CSASLTRGEEKLFF
TRBJ1-2 | TRBV27 | - | - | TGTGCCAGCGGCGGGGGTTCTAACTATGGCTACACCTTC | CASGGGSNYGYTF
TRBJ1-1 | TRBV19 | TRBD1 | - | TGTGCCAGTAGTATAGCAGGGGGTCAGACTGAAGCTTTCTTT | CASSIAGGQTEAFF
TRBJ2-1 | TRBV24-1 | TRBD1 | - | TGTGCCACCAGTGAGCCGGACAGGGCTGAGCAGTTCTTC | CATSEPDRAEQFF
TRBJ1-2 | TRBV6-1 | TRBD1 | - | TGTGCCAGCAGTGTTGGGACAGCCTATGGCTACACCTTC | CASSVGTAYGYTF
TRBJ2-2 | TRBV5-6 | - | few | TGTGCCAGCAGCTTTCAGTCCGGGGATCTGTTCTCCGGGGAGCTGTTTTTT | CASSFQSGDLFSGELFF
TRBJ2-1 | TRBV6-2/TRBV6-3 | - | - | TGTGCCAGCAGTTACTCGATAGGGCAGCCGCACTACAATGAGCAGTTCTTC | CASSYSIGQPHYNEQFF
TRBJ1-1 | TRBV6-2/TRBV6-3 | - | many | TGTGCCAGCAAGGCCCCAATGGACACTGAAGCTTTCTTT | CASKAPMDTEAFF
TRBJ1-1 | TRBV12-3/TRBV12-4 | - | - | TGTGCCAGCAGACTGGGGATTGGCGACACTGAAGCTTTCTTT | CASRLGIGDTEAFF
TRBJ2-3 | TRBV10-3 | TRBD2 | - | TGTGCCATCAGTGAAGGGCTAGCGGGGGGCCCGCCTACCACAGATACGCAGTATTTT | CAISEGLAGGPPTTDTQYF
TRBJ2-1 | TRBV6-2/TRBV6-3 | TRBD2 | - | TGTGCCAGCAGTTACTCGGGGAGGGTGGCCTACAATGAGCAGTTCTTC | CASSYSGRVAYNEQFF
TRBJ2-1 | TRBV7-3 | TRBD1 | - | TGTGCCAGCAGCATCCGGGACAGGGGTAGGGATGAGCAGTTCTTC | CASSIRDRGRDEQFF
TRBJ2-2 | TRBV19 | TRBD2 | few | TGTGCCAGTAGACCTCGACTAGCGGGGATTAGGGAGCTGTTTTTT | CASRPRLAGIRELFF
TRBJ2-2 | TRBV19 | TRBD2 | few | TGTGCCAGTAACGCAATCCAAACTAGCGGGGGGGCCGGCGGGGAGCTGTTTTTT | CASNAIQTSGGAGGELFF
TRBJ1-2 | TRBV29-1 | TRBD1 | - | TGCAGCGTTGAAGTGGCGGGACAGGGTTACTATGGCTACACCTTC | CSVEVAGQGYYGYTF
TRBJ2-1 | TRBV6-1 | - | once | TGTGCCAGCAGCACCACGAGAACCTACAATGAGCAGTTCTTC | CASSTTRTYNEQFF
TRBJ2-1 | TRBV7-6 | - | - | TGTGCCAGCACCTCAGGGGCAGGCTCATGGAATGAGCAGTTCTTC | CASTSGAGSWNEQFF
TRBJ2-7 | TRBV12-3/TRBV12-4 | TRBD1 | - | TGTGCCAGCAGTTTATGGGGACAGGGGGGGGAGCAGTACTTC | CASSLWGQGGEQYF
TRBJ2-2 | TRBV4-1 | - | - | TGCGCCAGCAGCCAAGCCGGAGGGGGACAGCCAAACACCGGGGAGCTGTTTTTT | CASSQAGGGQPNTGELFF
TRBJ2-7 | TRBV27 | - | few | TGTGCCAGCAGCCCGGGACTCTACGAGCAGTACTTC | CASSPGLYEQYF
TRBJ1-4 | TRBV12-3/TRBV12-4 | TRBD1 | - | TGTGCCAGCAGCAACCCGGACAGGGGGCGTATTAGAATTGAAAAACTGTTTTTT | CASSNPDRGRIRIEKLFF